This T cell receptor (beta chain) was observed in a study of CD8 T cells in Susac syndrome. Reverse transcription of about 0.45 to 1 ug RNA was carried out with random hexamers. TCRdb re-called the immunoSEQ multiplex PCR reads through MiXCR, storing one row per CDR3 protein. The sample records roughly 150,000 distinct CDR3 sequences, roughly 94% being singletons. The CDR3 has 14 residues. J was trimmed by 1 base and V by 10 bases; bases with no gene match: 9. Germline V gene lookup returns CDR1 MGHDK and CDR2 SYGVNS. This sequence was found in a human donor with multiple sclerosis. Input material: CD8+ T cells from PBMCs. V and J are TRBV25-1 and TRBJ1-1; 7 nucleotides line up with TRBD1. CDR3 coding DNA: TGTGCCACCCAAGGGGGACAGCAGAACACTGAAGCTTTCTTT. Protein product: CATQGGQQNTEAFF.